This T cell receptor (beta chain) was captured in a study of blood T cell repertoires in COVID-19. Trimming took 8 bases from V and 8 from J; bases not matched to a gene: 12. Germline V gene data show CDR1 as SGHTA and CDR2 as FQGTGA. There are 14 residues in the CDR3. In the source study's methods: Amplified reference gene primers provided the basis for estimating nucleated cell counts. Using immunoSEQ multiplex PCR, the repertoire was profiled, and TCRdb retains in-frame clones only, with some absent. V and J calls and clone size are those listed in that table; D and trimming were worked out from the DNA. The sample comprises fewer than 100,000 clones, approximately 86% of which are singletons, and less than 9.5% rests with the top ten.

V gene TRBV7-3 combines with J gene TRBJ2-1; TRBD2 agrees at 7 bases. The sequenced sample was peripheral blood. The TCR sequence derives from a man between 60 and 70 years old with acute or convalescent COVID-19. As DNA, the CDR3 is TGTGCCAGCCGTCGGGGGGTGGCGGGCGATGAGCAGTTCTTC. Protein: CASRRGVAGDEQFF. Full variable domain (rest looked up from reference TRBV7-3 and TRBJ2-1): GAGVSQTPSNKVTEKGKYVELRCDPISGHTALYWYRQSLGQGPEFLIYFQGTGAADDSGLPNDRFFAVRPEGSVSTLKIQRTERGDSAVYLCASRRGVAGDEQFFGPGTRLTVL.